This T cell receptor beta chain was observed in a study of blood T cell repertoires in COVID-19 (dated by TCRdb to 2018 to 2020). With respect to the entire study: The collaborator samples originated in the United States, Italy and Spain and spanned the acute and convalescent phases of COVID-19. The samples were drawn from two sources: the first 160 participants of the ongoing ImmuneRACE study, and 1,254 subjects contributed by 6 global collaborators. The sample metadata nearly always contained a de-identified subject ID, COVID-19 status, age in years and sex. HLA class I and class II types, where available, came from metadata supplied by the sample provider rather than from assay-based typing. Deeply sampled blood TCRbeta repertoires from subjects exposed to, actively infected with, or recovered from COVID-19 were included in the dataset. A freely available public database, intended as a resource for researchers studying the immune response to SARS-CoV-2, is where the repertoires were released. The prospective study material was composed of cDNA or gDNA derived from T cells, B-cell-depleted T cells, or PBMCs.

Here V drops 5 bases and J drops 4 bases, and the junction holds 10 bases not matched to any gene. Via the germline V gene, CDR1 is SGHRS and CDR2 YFSETQ. The CDR3 covers 16 residues, taking in both the cysteine and the phenylalanine. The read is trimmed to its CDR3 DNA, 48 bases read in frame from base 1. TCRbeta CDR3 regions were amplified from genomic DNA by means of the immunoSEQ Assay, a bias-controlled multiplex PCR. In the source study's methods: Nucleated cell counts per sample were estimated from amplification of reference gene primers within the assay. Sequence reads were collapsed and filtered to measure the absolute abundance of every unique TCRbeta CDR3 rearrangement. Productive Simpson clonality was computed per sample as the square root of Simpson's diversity index over productive rearrangements. TCRdb took this table from immuneACCESS and kept in-frame rearrangements with V and J called. Such tables lack part of the clones; where checked against another copy, unresolved V genes explain under half of the gap, and the rest is unexplained. Clonal size and the V and J genes are those of that table, whereas D and trimming came from the DNA. For this sample the table gives 250,000 to 350,000 clones, of which 84% were detected only once. The ten largest make up roughly 1.5% of the sample.

On the study overall, not on this receptor specifically: The amount of clinical and demographic metadata varied by source and participant and was provided uncurated.

As regards this clone: Its binding antigen is unknown. No clone much larger than this one lies a single base away; base qualities are absent.

One collaborating source in Seattle enrolled patients during active infection and followed them longitudinally through the course of disease. Collaborating institutions collected whole blood in K2EDTA tubes following their own protocols. Collaborator samples were shipped for TCRbeta analysis as frozen whole blood, isolated PBMCs, or DNA extracted from either sample type. The sequenced sample consisted of peripheral blood. The sequence was obtained from a human donor with COVID-19, enrolled during active disease. The donor label of this sample is uncertain. Here the chain combines TRBV5-1 and TRBJ2-3, with TRBD1 matching 10 junction bases. The base sequence is TGCGCCAGCAGGCCTAGACCGGGACAGGGGCCAGATACGCAGTATTTT. The encoded protein is CASRPRPGQGPDTQYF.